This section outlines one T cell receptor beta chain sequence together with its context. Its antigen has not been determined. Base qualities are not recorded, but no much larger clone differs from it by a single base. The data were taken from a study of blood T cell repertoires in COVID-19 (dated by TCRdb to between 2020 and 2021). Some background on the complete study: Collaborator samples came from the United States, Italy and Spain and covered acute and convalescent phases of COVID-19. The material from the prospective study consisted of cDNA or gDNA derived from T cells, B-cell-depleted T cells, or PBMCs. Deeply sampled blood TCRbeta repertoires from subjects exposed to, actively infected with, or recovered from COVID-19 were included in the dataset. The repertoires were released in a freely available public database intended as a resource for research on the immune response to SARS-CoV-2. Samples came from the ongoing ImmuneRACE study (first 160 participants) plus 1,254 subjects from 6 global collaborators. Nearly every sample came with metadata listing a de-identified subject ID, COVID-19 status, age in years and sex. Where HLA class I and class II types were available, the types were taken from metadata supplied by the sample provider, not from assay-based typing.

Trimming accounts for 3 bases at V and 4 bases at J, while the number of junction bases matched to no gene is 4. Including cysteine and phenylalanine, the CDR3 has 14 amino acids. Only the CDR3 region is kept as DNA, spanning 42 bases read in frame from base 1. CDR1 DFQATT and CDR2 SNEGSKA were looked up in the germline V gene (reference sequence). What the study reported, not specific to this receptor: Clinical and demographic metadata were provided uncurated, with the amount varying by source and participant.

The immunoSEQ Assay, a bias-controlled multiplex PCR, was used to amplify TCRbeta CDR3 regions from genomic DNA. The paper's data handling went like this. Nucleated cell counts per sample were estimated from amplification of reference gene primers within the assay. Sequence reads were collapsed and filtered to measure the absolute abundance of every unique TCRbeta CDR3 rearrangement. For each sample, productive Simpson clonality was calculated as the square root of Simpson's diversity index over productive rearrangements. This immuneACCESS table, as held by TCRdb, lists in-frame sequences with V and J called but not all clones. Of the missing ones, under half trace to an unresolved V gene in checked studies; the others have no known cause. That table gives V, J and clone size, and the DNA gave D and trimming. The sample data list tens of thousands of clones, and over 70% of these were observed just once. The ten largest clonotypes hold 12% of the sample.

Collaborating institutions collected whole blood in K2EDTA tubes following their own protocols. Collaborator samples were shipped for TCRbeta analysis as frozen whole blood, isolated PBMCs, or DNA extracted from either sample type. The sequence joins TRBV20-1 to TRBJ2-1, with 9 bases matching TRBD2. The sequence was collected from a human donor in a cohort sampled during active COVID-19. The sequencing input was peripheral blood. The CDR3 reads as follows: CSASSGLAYNEQFF. The DNA is as follows: TGCAGTGCTAGTAGTGGACTAGCGTACAATGAGCAGTTCTTC.